This TCR beta chain comes out of a study of shared clonotypes between healthy human individuals. CDR3 length: 14 residues. Trimming left V 6 bases short and J 5 bases short, with 14 bases between. The germline V gene has CDR1 KGHSH and CDR2 LQKENI. Clones were sequenced by immunoSEQ multiplex PCR, and TCRdb holds only the in-frame ones, with some missing. This sample has around 2.5 million clones, with over 85% found just once. The clonotype comes from a young man in good health. Some clones in this sample may be carry-over from other donors' samples. Sequenced sample: naive CD4+ T cells from PBMCs. Specified subset: CD45RA+ positively selected. The chain uses TRBV18 and TRBJ2-4; D gene uncertain. This CDR3 reads CASSPLLQENIQYF. The CDR3 DNA sequence: TGTGCCAGCTCCCCCCTTCTCCAGGAAAACATTCAGTACTTC.